One sample yielded the 7 T cell receptor beta chains listed below, sequenced in a study of T cell responses to AZD1222 COVID-19 vaccine. Here immunoSEQ multiplex PCR was the method, and the copy in TCRdb shows in-frame clones only, minus some. The table records about 120,000 clones, roughly nine tenths of them present only once. This specimen consisted of peripheral blood, obtained on day 0 of AZD1222 vaccination. The origin of the receptors is an adult in good health.

This clone appeared a few times. The chain couples TRBV11-3 to TRBJ1-1, with TRBD1 as a possible D gene (5 bases). The CDR3 is 13 amino acids. Germline-derived CDR1 and CDR2 are SGHNT and YENEEA. Trimming pared 0 bases from V and 5 bases from J, leaving 7 bases between. The CDR3 region has the DNA TGTGCCAGCAGCTTAGAGAGGGGAACTGAAGCTTTCTTT. The encoded protein is CASSLERGTEAFF.

This chain connects TRBV7-2 to TRBJ1-1, with a tentative D call TRBD1 (6 bases). Germline V gene data show CDR1 as SGHTA and CDR2 as FQGNSA. The CDR3 extends over 18 amino acids. Trimming removed 5 bases at V and 3 bases at J, with 25 bases between. CDR3 DNA: TGTGCCAGCAGCCGTCCCCATGGGGGGCGAGTTTGGCACACTGAAGCTTTCTTT. This translates into CASSRPHGGRVWHTEAFF.

The V call is TRBV7-2, the J call TRBJ2-1; D is unresolved. The V gene lost 8 bases and the J gene lost 4 bases, with 12 bases spanning the gap. CDR1 and CDR2 from the germline V gene are SGHTA and FQGNSA. The CDR3 runs 13 residues. CDR3 coding DNA: TGTGCCAGCTCGCTTTACGGGTACAATGAGCAGTTCTTC. Its protein is CASSLYGYNEQFF.

The chain recombines TRBV7-9 with TRBJ1-1; a weak D match, TRBD1 (5 bases). The CDR3 has 12 residues. V dropped 4 bases and J dropped 5 bases, with 8 bases sitting between them. CDR1 is SEHNR and CDR2 is FQNEAQ in the germline V gene (reference sequence). As DNA, the CDR3 is TGTGCCAGCAGCTCCAGGGTGACTGAAGCTTTCTTT. Protein sequence: CASSSRVTEAFF. Full variable domain (missing parts from reference TRBV7-9 and TRBJ1-1): DTGVSQNPRHKITKRGQNVTFRCDPISEHNRLYWYRQTLGQGPEFLTYFQNEAQLEKSRLLSDRFSAERPKGSFSTLEIQRTEQGDSAMYLCASSSRVTEAFFGQGTRLTVV.

The V and J genes are TRBV14 and TRBJ2-6; 10 bases align to TRBD1. Germline lookup yields CDR1 SGHDN and CDR2 FVKESK. With V trimmed by 3 bases and J by 1 base, 9 bases remained unmatched. The CDR3 consists of 19 residues. CDR3 residues: CASSHPGTGETSGANVLTF. The CDR3 region has the DNA TGTGCCAGCAGCCACCCCGGGACAGGGGAAACATCTGGGGCCAACGTCCTGACTTTC.

This chain connects TRBV20-1 to TRBJ2-2, with D hard to call. The V gene lost 6 bases and the J gene lost 4 bases, with 12 bases spanning the gap. Germline CDR1 DFQATT, CDR2 SNEGSKA (reference sequence). The CDR3 is 13 amino acids. The CDR3 loop reads CSASLITTGELFF. The CDR3 DNA is TGCAGTGCGAGTCTGATTACCACCGGGGAGCTGTTTTTT.

The chain recombines TRBV4-1 with TRBJ1-5; TRBD1 might be the D (6 bases). V shed 0 bases and J shed 0 bases, with 9 bases lying between them. Germline CDR1 reads MGHRA; CDR2 reads YSYEKL. The CDR3 runs 16 residues. The CDR3 reads CASSQDWTVSNQPQHF. The CDR3 coding sequence is TGCGCCAGCAGCCAAGATTGGACAGTTAGCAATCAGCCCCAGCATTTT.